The 7 T cell receptor beta chains below were found in one sample sequenced in a study of T cell responses to AZD1222 COVID-19 vaccine. TCRdb's copy holds only in-frame clones and misses some; the assay was immunoSEQ multiplex PCR. This table has about 150,000 clones, roughly nine tenths appearing once. Sample: peripheral blood, taken on day 0 of AZD1222 vaccination. Receptors were obtained from an adult in good health.

The chain has TRBV6-5 and TRBJ1-1; D may be TRBD1 (5 bases). Between the trimmed V and J ends, which lost 8 bases and 4 bases, there was a span of 11 bases. The CDR3 extends over 12 amino acids. Germline values: CDR1 MNHEY, CDR2 SVGAGI. This chain's CDR3 is CASARGPTEAFF. The DNA for the CDR3 is TGTGCCAGCGCAAGGGGCCCCACTGAAGCTTTCTTT.

This clone has just one count. The chain links TRBV10-3 to TRBJ2-7; the match to TRBD1 covers 8 bases. Germline V gene lookup returns CDR1 ENHRY and CDR2 SYGVKD. The CDR3 consists of 11 residues. The trim removed 10 bases at V and 6 bases at J, leaving 5 bases unmatched. In DNA, the CDR3 is TGTGCCAGTGGACAGGGTGGCGAGCAGTACTTC. Protein product: CASGQGGEQYF.

CDR3 protein: CASGTGYGYTF. CDR3 nucleotides: TGTGCCAGCGGGACAGGGTATGGCTACACCTTC. The rearrangement links TRBV6-5 to TRBJ1-2, with 9 bases lining up with TRBD1. Germline loops: CDR1 MNHEY, CDR2 SVGAGI. This CDR3 contains 11 residues. Trimming cost V 8 bases and J 5 bases; bases outside gene matches: 0.

CDR3 nucleotide sequence: TGTGCCAGAAGCCCGGACGGGGGATTGGGGTCTGAAGCTTTCTTT. This translates into CARSPDGGLGSEAFF. The gene calls are TRBV5-3 and TRBJ1-1; possible D gene TRBD1, 5 bases. TRBV5-3 is treated as an ORF (open reading frame) with a function not yet certain. V shed 4 bases and J shed 6 bases, with 19 bases lying between them. The CDR3 loop spans 15 amino acids.

This clone was observed a single time. CDR3 DNA sequence: TGTGCCAGCAGCCAGACAGCTGCTGAAGCTTTCTTT. Its protein product is CASSQTAAEAFF. The rearrangement joins TRBV7-9 to TRBJ1-1, with a weak D call TRBD1 (5 bases). Germline V gene sequence: CDR1 SEHNR, CDR2 FQNEAQ (reference sequence). V was shortened by 5 bases and J by 6 bases, with 10 bases between the two germline ends. CDR3 length: 12 amino acids.

This chain joins TRBV4-3 and TRBJ2-1, with 9 nucleotides matching TRBD2. Trimming removed 0 bases from V and 5 bases from J; junction bases left unmatched: 8. The CDR3 is 17 amino acids. Germline V CDR1 and CDR2: LGHNA, YSLEER. The CDR3 nucleotides are TGCGCCAGCAGCCAAGATCGGAGTCTAGCGGGGAACAATGAGCAGTTCTTC. The encoded protein is CASSQDRSLAGNNEQFF.

The chain has TRBV7-3 and TRBJ2-1, with D uncertain. The CDR3 totals 15 residues. Trimming stripped 2 bases from V and 2 bases from J, with 10 bases between. CDR1 is SGHTA and CDR2 is FQGTGA in the germline V gene. The CDR3: CASSLVGDTYNEQFF. The CDR3 nucleotides are TGTGCCAGCAGCTTAGTTGGGGATACCTACAATGAGCAGTTCTTC.